The T cell receptor beta chain described here comes from a study of T cells in Graves' hyperthyroidism and ophthalmopathy. Study details: Peripheral blood was collected at initial diagnosis, before any treatment.

CDR1 and CDR2 from the germline V gene are SQVTM and ANQGSEA. The CDR3 is 12 residues long. Authors of the study amplified TCR beta CDR3 regions from RNA transcripts. Carried out on the TCR CDR3, a first-round RT-PCR used the HTBI primer set. TCRdb re-analysed the multiplex PCR reads in MiXCR, keeping a single row per CDR3 protein. The sample holds hundreds of thousands of distinct CDR3 sequences, around a quarter seen once. Study observations and caveats: Stable hyperthyroidism was separated from ophthalmopathy by a model based on 13 V-J features.

The hyperthyroidism patients had all been newly diagnosed, and their disease duration was under 2 months. Their ages ranged from 18 to 65 years. This sample holds PBMCs from under 11 ml fresh peripheral blood. This clonotype was counted at least ten times. Its matching antigen is unknown. A junction end diverges from the germline sequence, so it may reflect a read error. The sequencing sample was made of blood. The clonotype originates from a man aged 40-49 years with Graves' hyperthyroidism that later progressed to Graves' ophthalmopathy. The chain recombines TRBV29-1 with TRBJ1-1, with D possibly being TRBD1 (5 bases). The CDR3 sequence is CSVEIVGVETFF. CDR3 sequence (DNA): TGCAGCGTTGAAATCGTGGGGGTTGAAACTTTCTTT.